This entry lists 7 T cell receptor beta chains sequenced from one sample in a study of regulatory T cells in long-lasting Graves disease. Library construction for TCR beta used iRepertoire HTBI primers and Arm-PCR of CDR3 regions. TCRdb processed the multiplex PCR reads anew with MiXCR; each CDR3 protein has one entry. The sample contains a few hundred thousand distinct CDR3 sequences, under 25% of which appear only once. Time point meaning: persistent/refractory GD, antithyroid drugs over 5 years with positive TRAb. RNA isolated from PBMCs was used to make the TCR library. The material sequenced was peripheral blood mononuclear cells (PBMCs), taken when the disease was refractory, from a patient treated with antithyroid drugs. The receptors come from a female donor with Graves disease.

This clonotype was seen many times. This sequence joins TRBV9 and TRBJ1-2; 7 positions agree with TRBD1. V lost 4 bases to trimming and J lost 0 bases; unmatched junction nucleotides: 3. This CDR3 has 14 amino acids. Looked up from germline, CDR1 is SGDLS and CDR2 is YYNGEE. The CDR3 protein is CASSRQGSNYGYTF. The CDR3 nucleotides are TGTGCCAGCAGCAGACAGGGATCTAACTATGGCTACACCTTC. The variable domain in full, completed from reference TRBV9 and TRBJ1-2, reads DSGVTQTPKHLITATGQRVTLRCSPRSGDLSVYWYQQSLDQGLQFLIQYYNGEERAKGNILERFSAQQFPDLHSELNLSSLELGDSALYFCASSRQGSNYGYTFGSGTRLTVV.

Concerning this clonotype itself: A clone one base away is much larger, so this may be a read error. The chain combines TRBV10-1 with TRBJ2-2; 12 nucleotides line up with TRBD2. The CDR3 is 14 residues long. Germline loops: CDR1 WNHNN, CDR2 SYGVQD (reference sequence). Written as DNA, the CDR3 is TGCGCCAGCAGTGGACTAGCGGGAGCCGGGGGGCTGTTTTTT. Residues: CASSGLAGAGGLFF.

V is TRBV2 and J is TRBJ2-3, with 7 bases matching TRBD2. The germline CDR1 and CDR2 sequences are SNHLY and FYNNEI. This CDR3 has 18 amino acids. The junction had 17 bases not matched to a gene; V was cut back by 4 bases and J by 4 bases. CDR3 coding DNA: TGTGCCAGCAGTGCTTGGGGAGGGAGGCCTACTTCATCAGATACGCAGTATTTT. Protein: CASSAWGGRPTSSDTQYF. Full variable domain (missing parts from reference TRBV2 and TRBJ2-3): EPEVTQTPSHQVTQMGQEVILRCVPISNHLYFYWYRQILGQKVEFLVSFYNNEISEKSEIFDDQFSVERPDGSNFTLKIRSTKLEDSAMYFCASSAWGGRPTSSDTQYFGPGTRLTVL.

The chain couples TRBV19 to TRBJ2-5; D is unresolved. The V end lost 6 bases, the J end lost 5 bases, and 19 bases lay between the germline ends. Germline loops: CDR1 LNHDA, CDR2 SQIVND (reference sequence). The CDR3 spans 15 residues. CDR3 in DNA: TGTGCCAGTAGGGACCTGGACGCGTCGAAGGAGACCCAGTACTTC. Its translation is CASRDLDASKETQYF.

In this sample, this clonotype turned up many times. This sequence joins TRBV6-5 and TRBJ2-7; 7 bases agree with TRBD2. J lost 4 bases, V lost 2 bases, and 5 bases had no gene match. The V gene's germline CDR1 is MNHEY and CDR2 SVGAGI. The CDR3 has 14 amino acids. The CDR3 DNA reads as TGTGCCAGCAGTTACCGGACTAGTTGGTACGAGCAGTACTTC. Translated: CASSYRTSWYEQYF.

This clonotype was seen ten or more times. This sequence joins TRBV28 and TRBJ1-1; possibly TRBD1 for D (6 bases). The V end was cut by 5 bases, the J end by 8 bases, with 9 bases between. This CDR3 comprises 11 residues. Germline values: CDR1 MDHEN, CDR2 SYDVKM. In DNA, the CDR3 is TGTGCCAGCAGTGACAGGAGAGAAGCTTTCTTT. Translating gives CASSDRREAFF. The variable domain in full, with the rest retrieved from reference TRBV28 and TRBJ1-1, is DVKVTQSSRYLVKRTGEKVFLECVQDMDHENMFWYRQDPGLGLRLIYFSYDVKMKEKGDIPEGYSVSREKKERFSLILESASTNQTSMYLCASSDRREAFFGQGTRLTVV.

This chain links TRBV6-9 with TRBJ2-7; D might be TRBD1 (5 bases). There are 15 residues in the CDR3. Germline V gene sequence: CDR1 MNHGY, CDR2 SVAAGI. V was trimmed by 3 bases and J by 2 bases, leaving 14 bases between them. CDR3 nucleotide sequence: TGTGCCAGCAGTTACTTGGGCGGCAGGGCCTACGAGCAGTACTTC. Its protein is CASSYLGGRAYEQYF.